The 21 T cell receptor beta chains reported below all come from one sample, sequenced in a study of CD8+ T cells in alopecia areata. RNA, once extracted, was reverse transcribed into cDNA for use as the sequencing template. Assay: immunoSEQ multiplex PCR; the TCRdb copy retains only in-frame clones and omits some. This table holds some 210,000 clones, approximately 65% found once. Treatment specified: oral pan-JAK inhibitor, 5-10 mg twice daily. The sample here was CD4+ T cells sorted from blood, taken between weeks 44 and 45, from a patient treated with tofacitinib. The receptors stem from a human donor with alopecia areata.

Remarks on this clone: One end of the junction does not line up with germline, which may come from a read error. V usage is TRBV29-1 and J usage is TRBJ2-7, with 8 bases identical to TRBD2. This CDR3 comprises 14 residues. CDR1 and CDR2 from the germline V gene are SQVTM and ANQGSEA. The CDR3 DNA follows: TGCAGCGTAGAAGCGGGGGAAATACCACCCGAGCAGTACTTC. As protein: CSVEAGEIPPEQYF.

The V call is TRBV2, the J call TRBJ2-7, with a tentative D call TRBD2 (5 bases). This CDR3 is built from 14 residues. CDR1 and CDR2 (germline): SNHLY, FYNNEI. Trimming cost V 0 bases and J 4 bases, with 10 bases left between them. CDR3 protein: CASSEALPGYEQYF. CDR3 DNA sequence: TGTGCCAGCAGTGAAGCCCTCCCGGGGTACGAGCAGTACTTC.

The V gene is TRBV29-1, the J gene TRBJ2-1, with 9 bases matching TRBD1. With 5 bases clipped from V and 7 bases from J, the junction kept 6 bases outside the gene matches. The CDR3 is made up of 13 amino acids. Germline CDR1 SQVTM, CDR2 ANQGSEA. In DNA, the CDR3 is TGCAGCGTTAGCCGGGACAGGGTGAATGAGCAGTTCTTC. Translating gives CSVSRDRVNEQFF.

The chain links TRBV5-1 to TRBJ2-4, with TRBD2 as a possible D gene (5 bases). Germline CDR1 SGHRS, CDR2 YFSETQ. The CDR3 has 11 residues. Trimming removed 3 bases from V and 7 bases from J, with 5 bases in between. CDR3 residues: CASSSGNIQYF. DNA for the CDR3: TGCGCCAGCAGCTCGGGGAACATTCAGTACTTC.

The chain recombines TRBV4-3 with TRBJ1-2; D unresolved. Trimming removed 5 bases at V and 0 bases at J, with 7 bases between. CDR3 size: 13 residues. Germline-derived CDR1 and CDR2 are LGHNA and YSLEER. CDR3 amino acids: CASSGMANYGYTF. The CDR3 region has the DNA TGCGCCAGCAGCGGTATGGCTAACTATGGCTACACCTTC.

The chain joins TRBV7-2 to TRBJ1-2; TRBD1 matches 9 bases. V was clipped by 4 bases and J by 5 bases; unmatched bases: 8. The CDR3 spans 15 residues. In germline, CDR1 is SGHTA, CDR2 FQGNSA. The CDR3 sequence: CASSSQGQGRYGYTF. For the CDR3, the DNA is TGTGCCAGCAGCTCCCAGGGACAGGGCCGGTATGGCTACACCTTC.

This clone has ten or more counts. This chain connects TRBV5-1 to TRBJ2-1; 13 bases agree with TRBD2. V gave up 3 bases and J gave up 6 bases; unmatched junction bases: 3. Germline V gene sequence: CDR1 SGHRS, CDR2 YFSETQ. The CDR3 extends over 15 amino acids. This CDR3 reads CASSSGLAGVNEQFF. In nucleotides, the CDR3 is TGCGCCAGCAGCTCTGGACTAGCGGGGGTCAATGAGCAGTTCTTC. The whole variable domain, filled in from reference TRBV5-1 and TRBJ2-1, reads KAGVTQTPRYLIKTRGQQVTLSCSPISGHRSVSWYQQTPGQGLQFLFEYFSETQRNKGNFPGRFSGRQFSNSRSEMNVSTLELGDSALYLCASSSGLAGVNEQFFGPGTRLTVL.

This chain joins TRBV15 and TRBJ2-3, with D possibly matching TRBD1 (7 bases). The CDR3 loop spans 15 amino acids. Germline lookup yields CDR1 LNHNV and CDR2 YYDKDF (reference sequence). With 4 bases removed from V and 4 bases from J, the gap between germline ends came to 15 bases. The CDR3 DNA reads TGTGCCACCAGCATTCCCCAGGGGGGCGCAGATACGCAGTATTTT. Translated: CATSIPQGGADTQYF.

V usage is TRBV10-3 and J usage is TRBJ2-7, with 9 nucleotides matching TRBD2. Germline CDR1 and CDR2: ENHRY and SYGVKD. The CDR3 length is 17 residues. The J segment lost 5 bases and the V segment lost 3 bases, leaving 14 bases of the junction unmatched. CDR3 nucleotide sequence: TGTGCCATCAGTGATTTTCGAGCAGCGGGGGGTATAGACGAGCAGTACTTC. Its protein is CAISDFRAAGGIDEQYF.

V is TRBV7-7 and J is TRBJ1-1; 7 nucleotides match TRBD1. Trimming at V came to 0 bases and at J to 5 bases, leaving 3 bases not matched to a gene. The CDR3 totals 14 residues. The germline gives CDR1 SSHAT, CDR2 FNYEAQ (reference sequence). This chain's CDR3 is CASSLAGTDTEAFF. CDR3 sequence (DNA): TGTGCCAGCAGCTTAGCAGGGACAGATACTGAAGCTTTCTTT.

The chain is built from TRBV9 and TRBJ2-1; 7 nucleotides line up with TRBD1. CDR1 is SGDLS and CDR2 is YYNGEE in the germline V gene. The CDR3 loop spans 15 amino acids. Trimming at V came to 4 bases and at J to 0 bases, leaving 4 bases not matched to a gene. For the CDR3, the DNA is TGTGCCAGCAGCCTACAGGGGAGCTCCTACAATGAGCAGTTCTTC. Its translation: CASSLQGSSYNEQFF.

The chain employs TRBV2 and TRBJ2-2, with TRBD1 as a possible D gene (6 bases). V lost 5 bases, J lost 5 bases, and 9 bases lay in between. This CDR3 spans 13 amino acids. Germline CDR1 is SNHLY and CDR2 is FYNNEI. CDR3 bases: TGTGCCAGCAGTAGTCAGGGGACCGGGGAGCTGTTTTTT. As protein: CASSSQGTGELFF.

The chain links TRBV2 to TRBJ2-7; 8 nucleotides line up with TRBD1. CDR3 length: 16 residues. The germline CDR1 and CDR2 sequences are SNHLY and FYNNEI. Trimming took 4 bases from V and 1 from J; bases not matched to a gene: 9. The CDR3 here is CASSGPDGDRSYEQYF. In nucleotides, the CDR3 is TGTGCCAGCAGTGGACCGGACGGGGACAGGTCCTACGAGCAGTACTTC.

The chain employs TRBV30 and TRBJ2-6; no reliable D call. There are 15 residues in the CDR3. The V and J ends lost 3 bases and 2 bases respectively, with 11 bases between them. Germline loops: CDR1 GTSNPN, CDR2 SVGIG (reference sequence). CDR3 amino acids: CAWSERLPGANVLTF. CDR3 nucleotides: TGTGCCTGGAGCGAAAGGCTCCCTGGGGCCAACGTCCTGACTTTC. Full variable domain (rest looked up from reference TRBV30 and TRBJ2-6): SQTIHQWPATLVQPVGSPLSLECTVEGTSNPNLYWYRQAAGRGLQLLFYSVGIGQISSEVPQNLSASRPQDRQFILSSKKLLLSDSGFYLCAWSERLPGANVLTFGAGSRLTVL.

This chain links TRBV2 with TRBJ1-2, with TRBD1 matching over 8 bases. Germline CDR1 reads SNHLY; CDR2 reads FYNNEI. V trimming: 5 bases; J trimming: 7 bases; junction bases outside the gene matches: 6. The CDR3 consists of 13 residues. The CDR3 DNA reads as TGTGCCAGCAGTTCCAGGGGGCGGGGTGGCTACACCTTC. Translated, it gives CASSSRGRGGYTF. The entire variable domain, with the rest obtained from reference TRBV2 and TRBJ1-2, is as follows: EPEVTQTPSHQVTQMGQEVILRCVPISNHLYFYWYRQILGQKVEFLVSFYNNEISEKSEIFDDQFSVERPDGSNFTLKIRSTKLEDSAMYFCASSSRGRGGYTFGSGTRLTVV.

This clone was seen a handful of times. The chain's CDR3 is CASSQERTGIYEQYF. The CDR3 DNA reads as TGCGCCAGCAGCCAAGAGAGGACGGGGATCTACGAGCAGTACTTC. The chain recombines TRBV4-1 with TRBJ2-7; a possible D gene is TRBD2 (5 bases). From germline, CDR1 is MGHRA and CDR2 YSYEKL. Trimming removed 0 bases at V and 3 bases at J, with 12 bases between. The CDR3 sequence is 15 residues long.

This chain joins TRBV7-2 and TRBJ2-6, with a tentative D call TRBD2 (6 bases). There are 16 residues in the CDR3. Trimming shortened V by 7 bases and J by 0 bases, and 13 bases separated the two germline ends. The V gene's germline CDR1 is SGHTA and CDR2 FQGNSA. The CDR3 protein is CASIPGGVSGANVLTF. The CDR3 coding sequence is TGTGCCAGCATCCCCGGGGGAGTCTCTGGGGCCAACGTCCTGACTTTC.

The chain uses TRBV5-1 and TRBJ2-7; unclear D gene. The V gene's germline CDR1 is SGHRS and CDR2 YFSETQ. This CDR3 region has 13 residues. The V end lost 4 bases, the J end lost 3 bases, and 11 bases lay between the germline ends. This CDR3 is CASSPDQSYEQYF. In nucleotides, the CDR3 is TGCGCCAGCAGCCCCGACCAAAGCTACGAGCAGTACTTC.

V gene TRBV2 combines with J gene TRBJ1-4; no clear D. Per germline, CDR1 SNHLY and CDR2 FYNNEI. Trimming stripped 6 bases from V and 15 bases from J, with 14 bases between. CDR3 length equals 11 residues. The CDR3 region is CASRTTDWVFF. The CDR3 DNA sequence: TGTGCCAGCAGGACAACGGACTGGGTGTTTTTT.

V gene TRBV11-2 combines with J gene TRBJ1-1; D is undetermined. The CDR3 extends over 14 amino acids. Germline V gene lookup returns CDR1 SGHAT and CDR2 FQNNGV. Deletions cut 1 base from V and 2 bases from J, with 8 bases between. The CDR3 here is CASSLGGINTEAFF. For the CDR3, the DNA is TGTGCCAGCAGCTTAGGAGGGATTAACACTGAAGCTTTCTTT.

Here the CDR3 reads CASLGTGTQYF. The CDR3 nucleotides read TGTGCCAGCCTTGGAACGGGGACCCAGTACTTC. The J gene is TRBJ2-5, the V gene TRBV25-1, with D uncertain. This CDR3 has 11 amino acids. CDR1 and CDR2 from the germline V gene are MGHDK and SYGVNS. V was trimmed by 8 bases and J by 7 bases, leaving 11 bases between them. Using reference TRBV25-1 and TRBJ2-5 for the parts outside the CDR3, the full variable domain is EADIYQTPRYLVIGTGKKITLECSQTMGHDKMYWYQQDPGMELHLIHYSYGVNSTEKGDLSSESTVSRIRTEHFPLTLESARPSHTSQYLCASLGTGTQYFGPGTRLLVL.